The present T cell receptor beta chain was sequenced within a study of OX40 agonist ivuxolimab in advanced cancers. About the research overall: The mean age was approximately 60 years, ranging from about 20 to 85, with under 90% of participants male. Allowance was made for prior anti-PD-1, anti-PD-L1 or anti-CTLA-4 therapy, and roughly 40% had some.

Clones were read by immunoSEQ multiplex PCR, and TCRdb kept only the in-frame ones, dropping some. The sample holds over 50,000 clones, about four fifths seen once. Study outcomes and limitations: At 0.1 to 3.0 mg/kg, CD4+ and CD8+ blood T cells expanded clonally by week 6.

From germline, CDR1 is SQVTM and CDR2 ANQGSEA. The CDR3 covers 12 residues. V was pared by 7 bases and J by 3 bases, with 12 bases between. Notes on this clone: Its antigen remains unidentified.

This clonotype was sampled from an adult with an advanced solid tumor such as melanoma, head and neck, liver or kidney cancer. Material: CD4+ or CD8+ T cells sorted from blood, obtained in a trial of the OX40 agonist ivuxolimab. V gene TRBV29-1 combines with J gene TRBJ1-2; no reliable D call. The DNA for the CDR3 is TGCAGCGCCATTACAAGGGACTATGGCTACACCTTC. Its translation: CSAITRDYGYTF.